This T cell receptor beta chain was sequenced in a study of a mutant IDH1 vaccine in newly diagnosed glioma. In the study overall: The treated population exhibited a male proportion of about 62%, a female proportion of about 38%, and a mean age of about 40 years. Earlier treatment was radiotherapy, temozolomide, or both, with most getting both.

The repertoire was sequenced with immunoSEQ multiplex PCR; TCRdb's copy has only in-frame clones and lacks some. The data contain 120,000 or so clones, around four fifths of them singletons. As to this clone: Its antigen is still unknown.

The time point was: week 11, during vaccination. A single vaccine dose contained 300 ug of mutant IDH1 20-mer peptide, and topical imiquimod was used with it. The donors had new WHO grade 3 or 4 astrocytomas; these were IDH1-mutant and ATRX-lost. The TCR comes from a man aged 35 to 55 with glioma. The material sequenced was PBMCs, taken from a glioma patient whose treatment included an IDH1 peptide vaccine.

CDR3 amino acids: CATSPEGGTYGYTF. CDR3 DNA: TGTGCCACCAGTCCAGAGGGGGGGACTTATGGCTACACCTTC. The chain is built from TRBV15 and TRBJ1-2; D is perhaps TRBD1 (6 bases). CDR1 LNHNV and CDR2 YYDKDF come from the germline V gene (reference sequence). The V end was cut by 6 bases, the J end by 5 bases, with 16 bases between. The length of the CDR3 is 14 residues.